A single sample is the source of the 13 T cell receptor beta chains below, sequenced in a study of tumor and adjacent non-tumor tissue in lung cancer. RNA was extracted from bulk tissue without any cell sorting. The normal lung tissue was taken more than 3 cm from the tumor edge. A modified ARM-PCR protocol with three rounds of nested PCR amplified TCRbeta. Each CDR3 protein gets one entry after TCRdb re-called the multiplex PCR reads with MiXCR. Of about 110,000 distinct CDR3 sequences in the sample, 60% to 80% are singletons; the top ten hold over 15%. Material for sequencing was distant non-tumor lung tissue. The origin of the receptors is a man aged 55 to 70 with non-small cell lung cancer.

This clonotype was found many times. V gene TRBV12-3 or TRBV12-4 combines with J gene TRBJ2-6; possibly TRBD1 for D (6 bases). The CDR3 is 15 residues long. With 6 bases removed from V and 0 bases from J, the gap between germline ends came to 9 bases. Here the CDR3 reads CASSRDNSGANVLTF. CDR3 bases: TGTGCCAGCAGCCGGGACAACTCTGGGGCCAACGTCCTGACTTTC.

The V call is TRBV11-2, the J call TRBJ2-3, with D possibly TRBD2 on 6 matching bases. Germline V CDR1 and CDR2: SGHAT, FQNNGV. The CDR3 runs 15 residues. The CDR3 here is CVSSTGLFSTDTQYF. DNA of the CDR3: TGTGTTAGCAGCACGGGACTTTTCAGCACAGATACGCAGTATTTT.

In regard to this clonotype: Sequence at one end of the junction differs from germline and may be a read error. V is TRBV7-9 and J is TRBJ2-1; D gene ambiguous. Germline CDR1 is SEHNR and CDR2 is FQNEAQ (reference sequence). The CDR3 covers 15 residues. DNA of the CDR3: TGTGCCAGCAGCTTAGTGCGTGGCGGCGGCAATGATCAGTTCTTC. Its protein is CASSLVRGGGNDQFF.

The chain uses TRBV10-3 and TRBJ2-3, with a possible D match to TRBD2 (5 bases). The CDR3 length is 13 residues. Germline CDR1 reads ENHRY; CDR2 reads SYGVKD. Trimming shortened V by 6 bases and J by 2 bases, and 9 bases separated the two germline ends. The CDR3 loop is CAIRDFSTDTQYF. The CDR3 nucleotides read TGTGCCATCAGGGACTTTTCCACAGATACGCAGTATTTT.

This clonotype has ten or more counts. CDR3 nucleotide sequence: TGCAGTGCTAGCCCGGGACAGGGGGCTGAGACCCAGTACTTC. It is translated as CSASPGQGAETQYF. The chain recombines TRBV20-1 with TRBJ2-5, with TRBD1 matching 12 bases. The CDR3 is 14 amino acids. Trimming at V came to 3 bases and at J to 5 bases, leaving 4 bases not matched to a gene. Germline CDR1 DFQATT, CDR2 SNEGSKA (reference sequence).

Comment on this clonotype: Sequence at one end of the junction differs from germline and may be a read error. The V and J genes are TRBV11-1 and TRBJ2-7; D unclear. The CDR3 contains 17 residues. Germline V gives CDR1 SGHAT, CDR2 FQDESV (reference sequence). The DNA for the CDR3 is TGTGCCAGCAGCCCTCGTCTGGGCGGATCCGACTCCTACGAGCAATACTTC. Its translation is CASSPRLGGSDSYEQYF. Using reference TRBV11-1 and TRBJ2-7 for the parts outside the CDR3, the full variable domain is EAEVAQSPRYKITEKSQAVAFWCDPISGHATLYWYRQILGQGPELLVQFQDESVVDDSQLPKDRFSAERLKGVDSTLKIQPAELGDSAMYLCASSPRLGGSDSYEQYFGPGTRLTVT.

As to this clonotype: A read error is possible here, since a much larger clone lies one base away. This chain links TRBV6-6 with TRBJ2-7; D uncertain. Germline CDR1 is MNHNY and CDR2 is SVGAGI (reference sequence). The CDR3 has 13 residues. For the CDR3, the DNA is TGTGCCAGCAGTCTCAAGAACTCCTACGAGGAGTACTTC. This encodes CASSLKNSYEEYF.

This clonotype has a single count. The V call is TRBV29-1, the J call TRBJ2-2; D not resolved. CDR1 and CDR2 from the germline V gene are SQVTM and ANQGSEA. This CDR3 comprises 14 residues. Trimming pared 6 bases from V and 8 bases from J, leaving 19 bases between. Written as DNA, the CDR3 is TGCAGCGTCCCGGCCAGCGAGAGATCTGGGGAGCTGTTTTTT. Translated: CSVPASERSGELFF.

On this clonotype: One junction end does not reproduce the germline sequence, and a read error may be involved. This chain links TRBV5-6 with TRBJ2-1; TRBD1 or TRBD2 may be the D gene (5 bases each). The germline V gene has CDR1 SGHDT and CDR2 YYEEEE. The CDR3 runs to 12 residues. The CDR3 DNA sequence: TGTGCTAGCAGCTATGGGGACCATGAGCAGTTCTTC. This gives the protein CASSYGDHEQFF.

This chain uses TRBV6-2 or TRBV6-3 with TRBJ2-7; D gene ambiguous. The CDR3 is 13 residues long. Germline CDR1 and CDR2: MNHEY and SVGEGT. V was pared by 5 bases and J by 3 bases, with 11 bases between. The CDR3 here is CASSEISFYEQYF. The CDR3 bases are TGTGCCAGCAGTGAAATTAGCTTCTACGAGCAGTACTTC.

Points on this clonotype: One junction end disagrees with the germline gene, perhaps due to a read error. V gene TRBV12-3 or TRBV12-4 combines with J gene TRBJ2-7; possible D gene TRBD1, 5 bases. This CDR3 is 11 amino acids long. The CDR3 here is CAISLGPGKYF. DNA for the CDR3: TGTGCCATCAGTTTAGGACCAGGGAAGTATTTC.

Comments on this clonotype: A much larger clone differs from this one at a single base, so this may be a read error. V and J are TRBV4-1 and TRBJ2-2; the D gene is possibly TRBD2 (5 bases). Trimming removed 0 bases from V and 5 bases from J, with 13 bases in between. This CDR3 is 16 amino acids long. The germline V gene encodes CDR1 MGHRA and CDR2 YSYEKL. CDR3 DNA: TGCGCCAGCAGCCAAGAGGCTAGAGGGAGTACCGGGGAGCTGTTTTTT. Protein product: CASSQEARGSTGELFF.

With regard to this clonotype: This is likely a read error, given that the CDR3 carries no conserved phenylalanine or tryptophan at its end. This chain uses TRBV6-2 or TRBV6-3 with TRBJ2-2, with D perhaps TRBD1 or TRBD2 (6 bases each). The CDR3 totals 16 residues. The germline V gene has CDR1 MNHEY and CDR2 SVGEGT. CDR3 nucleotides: TGTGCCAGCAGACAAGGGGGAGAGACCAACACCGGGGGGCTGTTTTCT. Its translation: CASRQGGETNTGGLFS.